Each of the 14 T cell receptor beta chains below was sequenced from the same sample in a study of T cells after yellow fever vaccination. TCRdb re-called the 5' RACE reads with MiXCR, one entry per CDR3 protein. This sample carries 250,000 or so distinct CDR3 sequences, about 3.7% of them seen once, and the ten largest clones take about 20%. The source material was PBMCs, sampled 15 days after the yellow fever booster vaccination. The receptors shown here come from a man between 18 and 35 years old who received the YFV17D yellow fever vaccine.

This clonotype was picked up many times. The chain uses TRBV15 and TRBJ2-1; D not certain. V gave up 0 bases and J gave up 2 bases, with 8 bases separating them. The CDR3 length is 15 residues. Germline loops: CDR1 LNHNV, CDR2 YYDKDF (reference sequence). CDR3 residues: CATSRDRYTYNEQFF. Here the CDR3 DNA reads TGTGCCACCAGCAGAGACAGGTATACCTACAATGAGCAGTTCTTC.

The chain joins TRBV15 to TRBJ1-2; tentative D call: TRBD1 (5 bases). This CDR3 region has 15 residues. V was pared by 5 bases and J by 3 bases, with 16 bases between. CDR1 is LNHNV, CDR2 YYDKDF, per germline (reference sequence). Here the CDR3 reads CATSGRTGGDYGYTF. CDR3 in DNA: TGTGCCACCAGCGGCCGAACTGGGGGAGACTATGGCTACACCTTC. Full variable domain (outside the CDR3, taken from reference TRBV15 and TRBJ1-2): DAMVIQNPRYQVTQFGKPVTLSCSQTLNHNVMYWYQQKSSQAPKLLFHYYDKDFNNEADTPDNFQSRRPNTSFCFLDIRSPGLGDTAMYLCATSGRTGGDYGYTFGSGTRLTVV.

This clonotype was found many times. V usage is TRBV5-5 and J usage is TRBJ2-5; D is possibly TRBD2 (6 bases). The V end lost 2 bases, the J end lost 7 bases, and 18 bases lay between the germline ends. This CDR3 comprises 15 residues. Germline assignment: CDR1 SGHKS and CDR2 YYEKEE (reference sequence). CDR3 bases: TGTGCCAGCAGCTTCCGGTGGGGGTCGGAGGGGACCCAGTACTTC. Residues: CASSFRWGSEGTQYF.

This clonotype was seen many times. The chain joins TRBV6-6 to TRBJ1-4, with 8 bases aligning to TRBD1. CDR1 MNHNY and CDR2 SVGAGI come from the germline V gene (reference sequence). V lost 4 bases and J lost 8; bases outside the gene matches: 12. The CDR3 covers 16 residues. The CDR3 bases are TGTGCCAGCAGTTCTTCCGACAGGGGCAGGGGCGAAAAACTGTTTTTT. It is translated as CASSSSDRGRGEKLFF.

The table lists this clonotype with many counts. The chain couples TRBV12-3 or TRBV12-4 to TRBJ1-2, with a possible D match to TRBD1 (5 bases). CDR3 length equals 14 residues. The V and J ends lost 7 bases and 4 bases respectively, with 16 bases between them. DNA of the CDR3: TGTGCCAGCACTCCCGGTCGGGGCGTCTATGGCTACACCTTC. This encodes CASTPGRGVYGYTF.

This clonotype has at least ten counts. In DNA form, the CDR3 reads TGTGCCACCAGTGATCCGGGAAAGGGGGGACTCACAGATACGCAGTATTTT. Translating it yields CATSDPGKGGLTDTQYF. The chain recombines TRBV24-1 with TRBJ2-3, with D perhaps TRBD1 or TRBD2 (6 bases each). CDR1 KGHDR and CDR2 SFDVKD come from the germline V gene. This CDR3 has 17 residues. The V and J ends lost 3 bases and 2 bases respectively, with 17 bases between them.

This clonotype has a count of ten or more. CDR3 sequence reads: CASSLSMARRGRTEAFF. DNA for the CDR3: TGTGCCAGCAGCTTATCTATGGCCCGAAGGGGACGCACTGAAGCTTTCTTT. V is TRBV11-2 and J is TRBJ1-1, with a possible D match to TRBD1 (5 bases). V was cut by 2 bases and J by 4 bases, with 20 bases left in between. CDR1 is SGHAT and CDR2 is FQNNGV in the germline V gene. The CDR3 extends over 17 amino acids.

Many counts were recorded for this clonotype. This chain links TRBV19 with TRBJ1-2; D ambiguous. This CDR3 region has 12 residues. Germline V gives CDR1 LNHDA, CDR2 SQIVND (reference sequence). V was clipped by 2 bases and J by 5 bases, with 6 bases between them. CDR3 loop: CASSIRSYGYTF. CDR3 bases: TGTGCCAGTAGTATACGGTCGTATGGCTACACCTTC. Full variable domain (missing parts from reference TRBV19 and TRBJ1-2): DGGITQSPKYLFRKEGQNVTLSCEQNLNHDAMYWYRQDPGQGLRLIYYSQIVNDFQKGDIAEGYSVSREKKESFPLTVTSAQKNPTAFYLCASSIRSYGYTFGSGTRLTVV.

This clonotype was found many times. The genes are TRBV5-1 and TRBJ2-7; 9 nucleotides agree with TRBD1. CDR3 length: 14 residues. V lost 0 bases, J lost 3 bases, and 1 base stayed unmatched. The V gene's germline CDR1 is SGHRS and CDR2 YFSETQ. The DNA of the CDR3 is TGCGCCAGCAGCTTGGGGACAGGGGTCTACGAGCAGTACGTC. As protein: CASSLGTGVYEQYV.

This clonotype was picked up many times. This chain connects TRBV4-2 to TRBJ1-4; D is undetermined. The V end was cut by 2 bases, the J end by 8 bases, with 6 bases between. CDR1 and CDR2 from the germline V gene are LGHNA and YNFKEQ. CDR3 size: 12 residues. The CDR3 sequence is CASSQNTEKLFF. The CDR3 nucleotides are TGTGCCAGCAGCCAAAACACGGAAAAACTGTTTTTT.

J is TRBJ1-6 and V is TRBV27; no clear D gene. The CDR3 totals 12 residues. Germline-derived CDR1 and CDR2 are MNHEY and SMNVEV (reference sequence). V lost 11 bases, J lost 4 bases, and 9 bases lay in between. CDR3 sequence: CASAGYNSPLHF. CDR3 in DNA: TGTGCCTCGGCGGGGTATAATTCACCCCTCCACTTT.

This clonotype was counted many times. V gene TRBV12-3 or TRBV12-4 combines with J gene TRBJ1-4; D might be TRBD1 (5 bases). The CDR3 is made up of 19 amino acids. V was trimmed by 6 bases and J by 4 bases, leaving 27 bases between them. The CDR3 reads CASRPRRDPNPNYNEKLFF. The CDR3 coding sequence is TGTGCCAGCAGACCTCGCCGGGACCCAAACCCGAACTATAATGAAAAACTGTTTTTT.

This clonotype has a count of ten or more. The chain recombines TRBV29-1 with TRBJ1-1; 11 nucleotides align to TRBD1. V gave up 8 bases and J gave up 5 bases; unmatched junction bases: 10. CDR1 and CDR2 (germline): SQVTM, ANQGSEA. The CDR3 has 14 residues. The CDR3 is CSFGGQGASTEAFF. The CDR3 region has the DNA TGCAGCTTTGGCGGACAGGGGGCATCGACTGAAGCTTTCTTT.

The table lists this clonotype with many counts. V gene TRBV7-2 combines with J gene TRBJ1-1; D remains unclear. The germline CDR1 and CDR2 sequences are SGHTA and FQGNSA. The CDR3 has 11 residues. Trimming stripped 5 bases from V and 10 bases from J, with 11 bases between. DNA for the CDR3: TGTGCCAGCAGCAGATGGAGTACAGCTTTCTTT. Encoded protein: CASSRWSTAFF.